Listed below are T cell receptor beta chains from one sample, sequenced in a study of TIL therapy for anti-PD-1-resistant metastatic lung cancer. The assay was immunoSEQ multiplex PCR, and TCRdb's table has in-frame clones only and misses some. This table has fewer than 40,000 clones, 74% appearing once. The sequences come from blood, collected at baseline. The source of these receptors is a woman aged 30-79 years with non-small cell lung cancer. The CDR3 runs from the conserved cysteine through the conserved F or W. Fields, in order: D gene, clone size, V gene, J gene, CDR3 DNA, CDR3 protein. A D gene is named only where the DNA matches it firmly. The listing skips clone size in some rows; elsewhere it reads once, few, many or a size class.

d_gene: TRBD1; abundance: NA; v_gene: TRBV7-9; j_gene: TRBJ1-1; CDR3nt: TGTGCCAGCAGCTTAGGGACGGGGACAGGCAACACTGAAGCTTTCTTT; CDR3aa: CASSLGTGTGNTEAFF
d_gene: NA; abundance: NA; v_gene: TRBV6-1; j_gene: TRBJ2-7; CDR3nt: TGTGCCAGCAGTGAAAGGGGCTACGAGCAGTACTTC; CDR3aa: CASSERGYEQYF
d_gene: NA; abundance: NA; v_gene: TRBV25-1; j_gene: TRBJ2-1; CDR3nt: TGTGCCAGCAGTGAAGCTAACGAGGAGTACAATGAGCAGTTCTTC; CDR3aa: CASSEANEEYNEQFF
d_gene: TRBD2; abundance: NA; v_gene: TRBV6-5; j_gene: TRBJ2-3; CDR3nt: TGTGCCAGCAGTTACACTCCGGGAGGGAGGACAGATACGCAGTATTTT; CDR3aa: CASSYTPGGRTDTQYF
d_gene: NA; abundance: NA; v_gene: TRBV2; j_gene: TRBJ2-6; CDR3nt: TGTGCCAGCAGCCGCGGCGCTCTGGGGGCCAACGTCCTGACTTTC; CDR3aa: CASSRGALGANVLTF
d_gene: NA; abundance: NA; v_gene: TRBV5-1; j_gene: TRBJ1-3; CDR3nt: TGCGCCAGCAGCTTCAGGGAAGGTGGAAACACCATATATTTT; CDR3aa: CASSFREGGNTIYF
d_gene: NA; abundance: NA; v_gene: TRBV27; j_gene: TRBJ2-1; CDR3nt: TGTGCCAGCAGTTTGTTGGACTACAATGAGCAGTTCTTC; CDR3aa: CASSLLDYNEQFF
d_gene: TRBD2; abundance: NA; v_gene: TRBV4-1; j_gene: TRBJ2-5; CDR3nt: TGCGCCAGCAGCCAAGATGTAGAGGGACTAAAAGAGACCCAGTACTTC; CDR3aa: CASSQDVEGLKETQYF
d_gene: TRBD1; abundance: few; v_gene: TRBV2; j_gene: TRBJ1-2; CDR3nt: TGTGCCAGCAGTAGCGACAGGGAGGGGGGCTACACCTTC; CDR3aa: CASSSDREGGYTF
d_gene: NA; abundance: NA; v_gene: TRBV27; j_gene: TRBJ2-3; CDR3nt: TGTGCCAGCAGAAAGGGGCAAGATACGCAGTATTTT; CDR3aa: CASRKGQDTQYF
d_gene: NA; abundance: once; v_gene: TRBV20-1; j_gene: TRBJ2-7; CDR3nt: TGCAGTGCTAGAGCCGGGGTGGAGCAGTACTTC; CDR3aa: CSARAGVEQYF
d_gene: NA; abundance: NA; v_gene: TRBV7-8; j_gene: TRBJ2-2; CDR3nt: TGTGCCAGCAGCTTAGACATCCGGGTCACCGGGGAGCTGTTTTTT; CDR3aa: CASSLDIRVTGELFF
d_gene: NA; abundance: NA; v_gene: TRBV11-2; j_gene: TRBJ2-3; CDR3nt: TGTGCCAGCAGCTTAGCTGGACTGAAAACCTATACGCAGTATTTT; CDR3aa: CASSLAGLKTYTQYF
d_gene: TRBD2; abundance: NA; v_gene: TRBV10-3; j_gene: TRBJ2-7; CDR3nt: TGTGCCATCAGTGTGGGTAGCGGGAGTGACGAGGGCGAGCAGTACTTC; CDR3aa: CAISVGSGSDEGEQYF
d_gene: TRBD2; abundance: NA; v_gene: TRBV30; j_gene: TRBJ2-7; CDR3nt: TGTGCCTGGAGTACACGGACTAGTACCTCGTACGAGCAGTACTTC; CDR3aa: CAWSTRTSTSYEQYF
d_gene: NA; abundance: once; v_gene: TRBV7-2; j_gene: TRBJ2-7; CDR3nt: TGTGCCAGCAGCTTAAATTCAATGAGCGGCTACGAGCAGTACTTC; CDR3aa: CASSLNSMSGYEQYF
d_gene: TRBD1; abundance: NA; v_gene: TRBV27; j_gene: TRBJ2-4; CDR3nt: TGTGCCAGCAGCCCCACCCCGACAGGGGGTCGAGCCAAAAACATTCAGTACTTC; CDR3aa: CASSPTPTGGRAKNIQYF
d_gene: TRBD2; abundance: NA; v_gene: TRBV12-5; j_gene: TRBJ2-1; CDR3nt: TGTGCTAGTGTACTAGAGGGACTAGGGCCCCCTTGGGAGCAGTTCTTC; CDR3aa: CASVLEGLGPPWEQFF
d_gene: NA; abundance: few; v_gene: TRBV6-5; j_gene: TRBJ1-1; CDR3nt: TGTGCCAGCAGCCAGGGCTTAAGCACTGAAGCTTTCTTT; CDR3aa: CASSQGLSTEAFF
d_gene: NA; abundance: NA; v_gene: TRBV15; j_gene: TRBJ2-2; CDR3nt: TGTGCCACCAGCAGAGATATTAGGGGCACCGGGGAGCTGTTTTTT; CDR3aa: CATSRDIRGTGELFF
d_gene: NA; abundance: NA; v_gene: TRBV2; j_gene: TRBJ1-2; CDR3nt: TGTGCCAGCAGTGAAACCCGCTACACCTTC; CDR3aa: CASSETRYTF
d_gene: NA; abundance: few; v_gene: TRBV5-6; j_gene: TRBJ1-4; CDR3nt: TGTGCCAGCAGCTTGGCCAATCAGGGACGGGGAGAAAAACTGTTTTTT; CDR3aa: CASSLANQGRGEKLFF
d_gene: NA; abundance: NA; v_gene: TRBV5-5; j_gene: TRBJ1-2; CDR3nt: TGTGCCAGCAGCTTGGCGGGGAACTATGGCTACACCTTC; CDR3aa: CASSLAGNYGYTF
d_gene: NA; abundance: NA; v_gene: TRBV6-5; j_gene: TRBJ1-1; CDR3nt: TGTGCCAGCAGTAGCAACACTGAAGCTTTCTTT; CDR3aa: CASSSNTEAFF
d_gene: NA; abundance: NA; v_gene: TRBV21-1; j_gene: TRBJ2-3; CDR3nt: TGTGCCAGCAGCACCTCACGAGCGGGAGGGAAAGATACGCAGTATTTT; CDR3aa: CASSTSRAGGKDTQYF
d_gene: NA; abundance: NA; v_gene: TRBV19; j_gene: TRBJ2-2; CDR3nt: TGTGCCAGTACGCCTGGGGGCGCGAGAACCGGGGAGCTGTTTTTT; CDR3aa: CASTPGGARTGELFF